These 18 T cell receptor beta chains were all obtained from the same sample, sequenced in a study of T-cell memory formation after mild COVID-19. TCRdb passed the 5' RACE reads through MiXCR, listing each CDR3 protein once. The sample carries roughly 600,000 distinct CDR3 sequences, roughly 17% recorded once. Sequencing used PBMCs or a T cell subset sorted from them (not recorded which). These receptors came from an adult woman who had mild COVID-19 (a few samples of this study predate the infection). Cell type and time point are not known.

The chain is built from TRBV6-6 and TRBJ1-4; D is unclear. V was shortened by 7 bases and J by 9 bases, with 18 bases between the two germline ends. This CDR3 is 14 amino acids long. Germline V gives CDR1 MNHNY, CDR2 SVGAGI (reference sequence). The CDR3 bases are TGTGCCAGCACCTCCGGCCTACCACCGAAAAAACTGTTTTTT. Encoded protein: CASTSGLPPKKLFF.

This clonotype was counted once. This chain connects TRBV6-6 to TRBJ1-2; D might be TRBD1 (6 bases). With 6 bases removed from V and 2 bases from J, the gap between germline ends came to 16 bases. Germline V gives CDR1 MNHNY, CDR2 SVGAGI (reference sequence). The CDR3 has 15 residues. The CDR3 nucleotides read TGTGCCAGCAGCAGGGACACCACCACCAACTATGGCTACACCTTC. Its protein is CASSRDTTTNYGYTF.

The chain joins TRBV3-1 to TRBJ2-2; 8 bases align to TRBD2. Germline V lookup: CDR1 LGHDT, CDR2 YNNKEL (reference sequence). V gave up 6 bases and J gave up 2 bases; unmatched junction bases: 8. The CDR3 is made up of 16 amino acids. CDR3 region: CASRESGTSNTGELFF. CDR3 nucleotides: TGTGCCAGCAGAGAATCCGGGACTAGTAACACCGGGGAGCTGTTTTTT.

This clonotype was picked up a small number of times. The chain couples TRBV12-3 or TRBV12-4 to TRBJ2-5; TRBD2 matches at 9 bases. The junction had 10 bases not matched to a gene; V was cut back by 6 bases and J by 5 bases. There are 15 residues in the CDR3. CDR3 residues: CASSPLGAGGETQYF. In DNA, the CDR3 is TGTGCCAGCAGCCCCTTAGGAGCGGGAGGTGAGACCCAGTACTTC.

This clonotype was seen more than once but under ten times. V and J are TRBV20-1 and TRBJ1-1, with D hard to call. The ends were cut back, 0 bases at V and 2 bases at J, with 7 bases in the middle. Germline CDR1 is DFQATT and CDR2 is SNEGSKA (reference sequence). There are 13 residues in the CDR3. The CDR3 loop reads CSAREQLNTEAFF. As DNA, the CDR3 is TGCAGTGCTAGAGAACAGTTAAACACTGAAGCTTTCTTT.

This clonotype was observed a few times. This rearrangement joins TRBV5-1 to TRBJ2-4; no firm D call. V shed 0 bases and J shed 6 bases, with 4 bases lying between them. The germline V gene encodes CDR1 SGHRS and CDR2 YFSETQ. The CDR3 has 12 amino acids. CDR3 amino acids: CASSLDSNIQYF. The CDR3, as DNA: TGCGCCAGCAGCTTGGATTCAAACATTCAGTACTTC.

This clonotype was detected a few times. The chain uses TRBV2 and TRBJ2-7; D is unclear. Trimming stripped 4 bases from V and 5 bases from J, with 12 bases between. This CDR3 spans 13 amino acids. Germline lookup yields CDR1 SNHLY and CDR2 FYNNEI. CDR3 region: CASSGHTTNEQYF. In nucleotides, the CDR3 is TGTGCCAGCAGTGGTCATACCACCAACGAGCAGTACTTC.

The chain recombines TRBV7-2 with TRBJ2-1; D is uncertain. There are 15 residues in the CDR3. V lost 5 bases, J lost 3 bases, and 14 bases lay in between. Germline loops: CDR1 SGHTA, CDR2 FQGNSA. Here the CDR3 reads CASSPMESGYNEQFF. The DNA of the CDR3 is TGTGCCAGCAGCCCAATGGAGTCCGGCTACAATGAGCAGTTCTTC.

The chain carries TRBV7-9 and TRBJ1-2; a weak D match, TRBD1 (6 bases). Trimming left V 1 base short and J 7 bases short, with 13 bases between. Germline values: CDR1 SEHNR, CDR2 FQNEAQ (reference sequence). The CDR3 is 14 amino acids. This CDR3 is CASSLDKGGPGYTF. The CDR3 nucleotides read TGTGCCAGCAGCTTAGATAAAGGGGGGCCTGGCTACACCTTC.

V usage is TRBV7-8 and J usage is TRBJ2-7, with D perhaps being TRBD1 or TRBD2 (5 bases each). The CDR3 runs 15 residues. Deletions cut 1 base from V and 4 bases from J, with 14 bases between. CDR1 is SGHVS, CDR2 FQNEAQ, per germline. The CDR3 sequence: CASSLVWAGSYEQYF. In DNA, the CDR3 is TGTGCCAGCAGCTTAGTTTGGGCAGGGAGTTACGAGCAGTACTTC. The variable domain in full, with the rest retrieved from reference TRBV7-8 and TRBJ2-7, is GAGVSQSPRYKVAKRGQDVALRCDPISGHVSLFWYQQALGQGPEFLTYFQNEAQLDKSGLPSDRFFAERPEGSVSTLKIQRTQQEDSAVYLCASSLVWAGSYEQYFGPGTRLTVT.

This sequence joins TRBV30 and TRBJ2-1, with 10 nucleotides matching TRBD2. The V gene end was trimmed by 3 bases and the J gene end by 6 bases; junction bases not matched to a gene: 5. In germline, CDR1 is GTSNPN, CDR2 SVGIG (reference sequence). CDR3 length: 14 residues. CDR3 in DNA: TGTGCCTGGAGGAGGGTAGCGGGAGGCAATGAGCAGTTCTTC. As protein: CAWRRVAGGNEQFF.

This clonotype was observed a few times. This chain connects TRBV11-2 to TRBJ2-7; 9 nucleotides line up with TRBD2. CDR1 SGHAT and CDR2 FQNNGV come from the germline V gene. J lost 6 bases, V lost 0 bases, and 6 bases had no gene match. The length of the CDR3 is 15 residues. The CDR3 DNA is TGTGCCAGCAGCTTAGAGGCGGGGGGGCTCTTCGAGCAGTACTTC. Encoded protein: CASSLEAGGLFEQYF.

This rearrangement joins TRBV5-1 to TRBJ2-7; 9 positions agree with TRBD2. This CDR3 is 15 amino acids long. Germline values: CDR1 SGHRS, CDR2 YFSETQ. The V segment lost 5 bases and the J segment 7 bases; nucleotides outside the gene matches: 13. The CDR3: CASSSLAGGEREQYF. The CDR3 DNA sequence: TGCGCCAGCAGTTCCCTCGCGGGAGGGGAGAGGGAGCAGTACTTC.

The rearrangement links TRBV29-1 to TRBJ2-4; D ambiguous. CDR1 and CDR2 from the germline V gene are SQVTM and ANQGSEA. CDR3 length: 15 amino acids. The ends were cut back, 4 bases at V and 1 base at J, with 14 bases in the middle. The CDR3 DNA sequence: TGCAGCGTTGCGAGCCCAGGCCGTGCCAAAAACATTCAGTACTTC. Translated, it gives CSVASPGRAKNIQYF.

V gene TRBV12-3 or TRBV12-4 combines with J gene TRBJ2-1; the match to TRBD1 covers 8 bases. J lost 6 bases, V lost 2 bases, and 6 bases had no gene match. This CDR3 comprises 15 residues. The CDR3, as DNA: TGTGCCAGCAGTTTATGGACAGGGTCCCTCAATGAGCAGTTCTTC. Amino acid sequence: CASSLWTGSLNEQFF.

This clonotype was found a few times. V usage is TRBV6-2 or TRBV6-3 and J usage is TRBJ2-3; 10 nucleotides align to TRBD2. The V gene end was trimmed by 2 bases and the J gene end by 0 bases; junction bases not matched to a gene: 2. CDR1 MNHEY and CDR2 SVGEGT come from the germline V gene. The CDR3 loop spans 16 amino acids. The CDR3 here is CASSYPLAGSTDTQYF. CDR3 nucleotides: TGTGCCAGCAGTTACCCACTAGCGGGGAGCACAGATACGCAGTATTTT.

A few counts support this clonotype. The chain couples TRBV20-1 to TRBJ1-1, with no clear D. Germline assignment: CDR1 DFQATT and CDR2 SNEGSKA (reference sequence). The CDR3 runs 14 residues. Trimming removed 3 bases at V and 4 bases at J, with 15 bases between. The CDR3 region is CSASPRRGSTEAFF. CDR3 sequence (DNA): TGCAGTGCTAGCCCCCGGCGGGGAAGCACTGAAGCTTTCTTT.

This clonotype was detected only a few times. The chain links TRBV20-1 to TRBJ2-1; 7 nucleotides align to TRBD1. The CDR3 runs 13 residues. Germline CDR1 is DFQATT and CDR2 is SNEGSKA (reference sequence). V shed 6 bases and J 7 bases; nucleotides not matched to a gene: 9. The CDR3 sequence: CSAVTGTANEQFF. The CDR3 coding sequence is TGCAGTGCCGTTACCGGGACAGCAAATGAGCAGTTCTTC.